These T cell receptor beta chains were read from a single sample in a study of OX40 agonist ivuxolimab in advanced cancers. Sequencing was performed with immunoSEQ multiplex PCR; in TCRdb, only in-frame clones are kept and a portion is missing. The sample has 95,000 to 100,000 clones; around 90% are singletons. The sample consisted of CD4+ or CD8+ T cells sorted from blood, taken in a trial of the OX40 agonist ivuxolimab. These TCRs come from an adult with an advanced solid tumor such as melanoma, head and neck, liver or kidney cancer. CDR3s include the opening cysteine and the closing phenylalanine or tryptophan. A D gene is named only where the DNA matches it firmly. The size of a clone is reported for some rows only, either as once, few or many, or as a class for expanded clones.

d_call: .; v_call: TRBV7-9; clone_size: .; j_call: TRBJ2-3; cdr3_nt: TGTGCCAGCAGCGCAAACGACAGGATAAGCACAGATACGCAGTATTTT; cdr3_aa: CASSANDRISTDTQYF
d_call: TRBD2; v_call: TRBV30; clone_size: .; j_call: TRBJ2-3; cdr3_nt: TGTGCCTGGAGTCCATGGGGGGGGTTGACAGATACGCAGTATTTT; cdr3_aa: CAWSPWGGLTDTQYF
d_call: .; v_call: TRBV7-2; clone_size: .; j_call: TRBJ2-1; cdr3_nt: TGTGCCAGCAGCTTTGTCGCCGTCTACAATGAGCAGTTCTTC; cdr3_aa: CASSFVAVYNEQFF
d_call: .; v_call: TRBV7-2; clone_size: .; j_call: TRBJ1-2; cdr3_nt: TGTGCCAGCAGTTGGGCAGGGACACGGACCTATGGCTACACCTTC; cdr3_aa: CASSWAGTRTYGYTF
d_call: .; v_call: TRBV9; clone_size: .; j_call: TRBJ2-2; cdr3_nt: TGTGCCAGCAGCCCTCTTCGGACCGGGGAGCTGTTTTTT; cdr3_aa: CASSPLRTGELFF
d_call: .; v_call: TRBV7-9; clone_size: once; j_call: TRBJ2-5; cdr3_nt: TGTGCCAGCAGCTTATTTTCAGGGGCATCAGAGACCCAGTACTTC; cdr3_aa: CASSLFSGASETQYF
d_call: .; v_call: TRBV7-2; clone_size: once; j_call: TRBJ2-1; cdr3_nt: TGTGCCAGCAGCTTAACTGTTCCCTACAATGAGCAGTTCTTC; cdr3_aa: CASSLTVPYNEQFF
d_call: .; v_call: TRBV2; clone_size: .; j_call: TRBJ2-7; cdr3_nt: TGTGCCAGCAGTTTCGACAGGTTTGCCTACGAGCAGTACTTC; cdr3_aa: CASSFDRFAYEQYF
d_call: .; v_call: TRBV19; clone_size: medium-sized; j_call: TRBJ1-5; cdr3_nt: TGTGCCAGTAGTATCGGGGGGGTTCTCAATCAGCCCCAGCATTTT; cdr3_aa: CASSIGGVLNQPQHF
d_call: TRBD2; v_call: TRBV7-3; clone_size: .; j_call: TRBJ2-7; cdr3_nt: TGTGCCAGCAGATCACGGGCGACGGGACTAGCGGGAGTCCTTATCTACGAGCAGTACTTC; cdr3_aa: CASRSRATGLAGVLIYEQYF
d_call: .; v_call: TRBV7-3; clone_size: few; j_call: TRBJ1-1; cdr3_nt: TGTGCCAGCAGCTTAACGCCTTGGCTTGAAGCTTTCTTT; cdr3_aa: CASSLTPWLEAFF
d_call: .; v_call: TRBV6-1; clone_size: .; j_call: TRBJ2-7; cdr3_nt: TGTGCCAGCACCAATGTGTGGCAATACGAGCAGTACTTC; cdr3_aa: CASTNVWQYEQYF
d_call: TRBD1; v_call: TRBV28; clone_size: .; j_call: TRBJ2-7; cdr3_nt: TGTGCCAGCAGGGGGGGACAGGGGGCATCCGAGCAGTACTTC; cdr3_aa: CASRGGQGASEQYF
d_call: .; v_call: TRBV7-3; clone_size: .; j_call: TRBJ2-3; cdr3_nt: TGTGCCAGCTCATCTGGCATGGTTCGCGGGGCCACAGATACGCAGTATTTT; cdr3_aa: CASSSGMVRGATDTQYF
d_call: .; v_call: TRBV7-3; clone_size: .; j_call: TRBJ1-1; cdr3_nt: TGTGCCAGCAGCTTAAGAATTGCGGGGAACACTGAAGCTTTCTTT; cdr3_aa: CASSLRIAGNTEAFF
d_call: .; v_call: TRBV6-5; clone_size: .; j_call: TRBJ1-3; cdr3_nt: TGTGCCACGTCCGTCACAGGGAGTGGAAACACCATATATTTT; cdr3_aa: CATSVTGSGNTIYF
d_call: .; v_call: TRBV18; clone_size: .; j_call: TRBJ2-1; cdr3_nt: TGTGCCAGCTCACCGGGCTGGAGCTCCTACAATGAGCAGTTCTTC; cdr3_aa: CASSPGWSSYNEQFF
d_call: .; v_call: TRBV27; clone_size: .; j_call: TRBJ1-1; cdr3_nt: TGTGCCAGCAGTTTATTAGGAGTTAACACTGAAGCTTTCTTT; cdr3_aa: CASSLLGVNTEAFF
d_call: TRBD1; v_call: TRBV11-2; clone_size: .; j_call: TRBJ2-6; cdr3_nt: TGTGCCAGCAGCTCGTTCACCGGGACAGGGGTTCCTGGGGCCAACGTCCTGACTTTC; cdr3_aa: CASSSFTGTGVPGANVLTF
d_call: TRBD1; v_call: TRBV7-2; clone_size: .; j_call: TRBJ2-2; cdr3_nt: TGTGCCAGCAGCTCGACCGGACAGGGGGCAGGCACCGGGGAGCTGTTTTTT; cdr3_aa: CASSSTGQGAGTGELFF
d_call: .; v_call: TRBV4-3; clone_size: .; j_call: TRBJ2-7; cdr3_nt: TGCGCCAGCAGCCAACAAAGCGGGTCCTCCTACGAGCAGTACTTC; cdr3_aa: CASSQQSGSSYEQYF
d_call: .; v_call: TRBV11-2; clone_size: .; j_call: TRBJ1-4; cdr3_nt: TGTGCCAGCAGCTCGGGACAATTAGATGAAAAACTGTTTTTT; cdr3_aa: CASSSGQLDEKLFF
d_call: TRBD1; v_call: TRBV19; clone_size: .; j_call: TRBJ2-7; cdr3_nt: TGTGCCAGTAGTATAGCCGGGACAGGGGTCTACGAGCAGTACTTC; cdr3_aa: CASSIAGTGVYEQYF
d_call: .; v_call: TRBV5-1; clone_size: .; j_call: TRBJ1-6; cdr3_nt: TGCGCCAGCAGCTTGGCGAACAGGGCGAATTCACCCCTCCACTTT; cdr3_aa: CASSLANRANSPLHF